This is a list of T cell receptor beta chains from one sample in a study of T cell repertoires in cytomegalovirus infection. These receptors are not linked to any known antigen. TCRdb recomputed calls from the reads with MiXCR, one row per CDR3 protein. The sample carries approximately 990,000 distinct CDR3 sequences, approximately 31% recorded once. The specimen was cultured CD8+ T cells from PBMCs, collected from culture after CMV antigen stimulation. Receptors were obtained from a human donor in good health (CMV status not recorded). Some clones in this sample may be carry-over from other donors' samples. Both conserved end residues are part of each CDR3. D genes are given only for firm matches. Some rows have no size entry. The others give once, few or many, or a class for an expanded clone.

clone size	V gene	D gene	J gene	CDR3 protein
.	TRBV19	.	TRBJ2-2	CASNLERVQGVPNTGELFF
.	TRBV13	.	TRBJ2-3	CASSLDVGEGDTQYF
.	TRBV4-1	.	TRBJ2-5	CASSQDLRGQETQYF
.	TRBV20-1	.	TRBJ2-2	CSAPFEGNTGELFF
.	TRBV27	TRBD1	TRBJ2-7	CASSWTGTSYEQYF
.	TRBV28	TRBD1	TRBJ1-2	CASSPPGTGYGYTF
many	TRBV11-2	TRBD1	TRBJ2-1	CASSLGPGGSYNEQFF
once	TRBV6-1	.	TRBJ1-1	CASSDEVADKNTEAFF
few	TRBV6-2/TRBV6-3	.	TRBJ1-1	CASSYSTGSEAFF
.	TRBV7-9	.	TRBJ2-2	CASSLTRANTGELFF
.	TRBV27	.	TRBJ1-1	CASSRGVANTEAFF
.	TRBV5-6	.	TRBJ1-5	CASSLGRRYQPQHF
.	TRBV7-8	TRBD1	TRBJ1-2	CASSLVAGGRYGYTF
few	TRBV19	TRBD2	TRBJ2-3	CASSIEAGGPGDTQYF
.	TRBV6-5	.	TRBJ1-2	CASITYSGGDYGYTF
.	TRBV4-3	TRBD1	TRBJ2-6	CASSQYKKGTGESSGANVLTF
.	TRBV20-1	TRBD1	TRBJ1-2	CSARDPSFGDRVNYGYTF
.	TRBV27	TRBD1	TRBJ1-2	CASSLPTGHGYTF
few	TRBV6-6	.	TRBJ2-5	CASSYSSRGAGQETQYF
many	TRBV12-3/TRBV12-4	TRBD1	TRBJ1-6	CASSWGQGESPLHF
few	TRBV24-1	.	TRBJ2-1	CATSETETGLNEQFF
.	TRBV20-1	.	TRBJ2-1	CSAFSDSLSYNEQFF
few	TRBV4-3	.	TRBJ1-4	CASSQLGSGPELFF
.	TRBV6-2/TRBV6-3	.	TRBJ1-1	CASSYSAGRDTEAFF
.	TRBV23-1	TRBD2	TRBJ2-1	CASSPTRTSGGCYREQFF
.	TRBV9	.	TRBJ1-1	CASSPWGGALTEAFF
.	TRBV7-7	.	TRBJ2-6	CASSLGRNGANVLTF
many	TRBV12-3/TRBV12-4	.	TRBJ1-1	CASSPRGSNTEAFF
few	TRBV6-2/TRBV6-3	TRBD1	TRBJ1-6	CASRPTGIGSPLHF
.	TRBV19	.	TRBJ1-1	CASSETENTEAFF
many	TRBV15	.	TRBJ2-1	CATSGWDSAYNEQFF